One sample yielded the 20 T cell receptor beta chains listed below, sequenced in a study of blood T cell repertoires in COVID-19. TCRdb's copy holds only in-frame clones and misses some; the assay was immunoSEQ multiplex PCR. Here the sample spans about 310,000 clones, 89% being singletons. The sample comprised PBMCs or T cells enriched from blood (not recorded which). The receptors originated from a woman aged 25-40 years who had recovered from COVID-19.

V usage is TRBV5-1 and J usage is TRBJ1-5; D ambiguous. V was cut by 4 bases and J by 5 bases, with 10 bases left in between. This CDR3 is 13 amino acids long. The germline V gene has CDR1 SGHRS and CDR2 YFSETQ. CDR3 amino acids: CASSPEVDQPQHF. CDR3 DNA sequence: TGCGCCAGCAGCCCGGAGGTTGATCAGCCCCAGCATTTT.

The chain combines TRBV5-1 with TRBJ1-5; 9 bases are a match to TRBD1. After removal of 4 bases from V and 9 bases from J, the junction contained 8 bases not matched to a gene. CDR1 and CDR2 from the germline V gene are SGHRS and YFSETQ. This CDR3 comprises 14 residues. CDR3 nucleotides: TGCGCCAGCAGCAGGGGACAGGGAGAGGTGCCCCAGCATTTT. Protein sequence: CASSRGQGEVPQHF.

The chain has TRBV28 and TRBJ1-1; D may be TRBD1 (6 bases). The CDR3 runs 16 residues. V was cut by 5 bases and J by 1 base, with 17 bases left in between. CDR1 is MDHEN and CDR2 is SYDVKM in the germline V gene. In nucleotides, the CDR3 is TGTGCCAGCAGTCCTAAGTGGGGGCAATGGAACACTGAAGCTTTCTTT. Its translation: CASSPKWGQWNTEAFF.

This clone showed up just once. The rearrangement uses TRBV3-1 (or the pseudogene TRBV3-2) and TRBJ2-2; no firm D call. The germline gives CDR1 LGHDT, CDR2 YNNKEL (reference sequence). V was pared by 1 base and J by 2 bases, with 8 bases between. The length of the CDR3 is 15 residues. CDR3: CASSQGELNTGELFF. The DNA of the CDR3 is TGTGCCAGCAGCCAAGGAGAGCTAAACACCGGGGAGCTGTTTTTT.

CDR3 amino acids: CASSSGTGKTDTQYF. The CDR3 DNA reads as TGTGCCAGCAGCTCCGGGACTGGAAAAACAGATACGCAGTATTTT. The chain couples TRBV7-2 to TRBJ2-3; tentatively, D is TRBD2 (6 bases). Trimming took 4 bases from V and 3 from J, leaving 14 bases between them. CDR1 and CDR2 (germline): SGHTA, FQGNSA. The CDR3 totals 15 residues.

The chain links TRBV5-4 to TRBJ1-2; D is possibly TRBD1 (6 bases). This CDR3 has 16 residues. Trimming took off 2 bases at V and 5 bases at J, with 19 bases between the two ends. Germline values: CDR1 SGHNT, CDR2 YYREEE (reference sequence). The CDR3 sequence is CASSFPGQKDGYGYTF. In DNA, the CDR3 is TGTGCCAGCAGCTTTCCGGGACAAAAAGATGGATATGGCTACACCTTC.

This rearrangement joins TRBV6-5 to TRBJ2-1, with 11 bases matching TRBD2. There are 15 residues in the CDR3. The germline V gene encodes CDR1 MNHEY and CDR2 SVGAGI. Trimming cost V 5 bases and J 4 bases; bases outside gene matches: 4. CDR3 nucleotide sequence: TGTGCCAGCAGTATATTAGCGGGAGGGTACAATGAGCAGTTCTTC. Protein sequence: CASSILAGGYNEQFF.

The chain has TRBV5-1 and TRBJ2-5; TRBD2 agrees at 11 bases. CDR1 is SGHRS and CDR2 is YFSETQ in the germline V gene. The CDR3 is 15 residues long. V shed 4 bases and J 1 base; nucleotides not matched to a gene: 3. CDR3 sequence: CASSPGLAAQETQYF. The CDR3 DNA is TGCGCCAGCAGCCCGGGACTAGCGGCCCAAGAGACCCAGTACTTC. Based on the CDR3 plus reference TRBV5-1 and TRBJ2-5, the full variable domain is KAGVTQTPRYLIKTRGQQVTLSCSPISGHRSVSWYQQTPGQGLQFLFEYFSETQRNKGNFPGRFSGRQFSNSRSEMNVSTLELGDSALYLCASSPGLAAQETQYFGPGTRLLVL.

The V gene is TRBV7-9, the J gene TRBJ1-3; D might be TRBD1 (6 bases). The CDR3 loop spans 17 amino acids. The V gene lost 4 bases and the J gene lost 0 bases, with 16 bases spanning the gap. Looked up from germline, CDR1 is SEHNR and CDR2 is FQNEAQ (reference sequence). The CDR3 nucleotides are TGTGCCAGCAGCTCACCGACAGGACTCGGCTCTGGAAACACCATATATTTT. Protein product: CASSSPTGLGSGNTIYF.

The chain uses TRBV5-5 and TRBJ2-3; D may be TRBD1 (6 bases). V lost 0 bases and J lost 3, with 14 bases in between. This CDR3 has 16 amino acids. CDR1 is SGHKS and CDR2 is YYEKEE in the germline V gene (reference sequence). CDR3 nucleotides: TGTGCCAGCAGCTTGGACAGGGCTCCCCTTACAGATACGCAGTATTTT. Amino acid sequence: CASSLDRAPLTDTQYF.

The V call is TRBV30, the J call TRBJ2-1, with 9 bases identical to TRBD1. The CDR3 covers 16 residues. J lost 6 bases, V lost 1 base, and 10 bases had no gene match. Germline CDR1 reads GTSNPN; CDR2 reads SVGIG (reference sequence). CDR3 nucleotide sequence: TGTGCCTGGAGTGATACCGGGACAGGGATTGTCAATGAGCAGTTCTTC. This gives the protein CAWSDTGTGIVNEQFF.

This sequence joins TRBV6-5 and TRBJ1-2, with TRBD1 matching 7 bases. Unmatched junction bases numbered 11, after V lost 0 bases and J lost 7 bases. This CDR3 comprises 16 residues. Germline CDR1 is MNHEY and CDR2 is SVGAGI. Here the CDR3 DNA reads TGTGCCAGCAGTTACTCTCCAGACAGGGTGCTTCGTGGCTACACCTTC. Its translation: CASSYSPDRVLRGYTF.

V and J are TRBV5-6 and TRBJ1-2; a weak D match, TRBD1 (5 bases). Between the trimmed V and J ends, which lost 0 bases and 10 bases, there was a span of 19 bases. The CDR3 sequence is 15 residues long. From germline, CDR1 is SGHDT and CDR2 YYEEEE. The CDR3 spells CASSLVGALSTVYTF. The CDR3 DNA sequence: TGTGCCAGCAGCTTGGTAGGGGCTTTGAGTACGGTCTACACCTTC.

The J gene is TRBJ1-2, the V gene TRBV5-5; D is possibly TRBD1 (5 bases). The CDR3 has 13 amino acids. The germline gives CDR1 SGHKS, CDR2 YYEKEE (reference sequence). V was shortened by 3 bases and J by 7 bases, with 13 bases between the two germline ends. The chain's CDR3 is CASSSQGFGGYTF. In nucleotides, the CDR3 is TGTGCCAGCAGCTCTCAGGGATTTGGTGGCTACACCTTC.

The chain joins TRBV6-5 to TRBJ1-2, with D hard to call. The V end was cut by 4 bases, the J end by 6 bases, with 15 bases between. The length of the CDR3 is 14 residues. Looked up from germline, CDR1 is MNHEY and CDR2 is SVGAGI. As DNA, the CDR3 is TGTGCCAGCAGTTCACACAACCGGGAGGATGGCTACACCTTC. Translated: CASSSHNREDGYTF.

This chain connects TRBV15 to TRBJ2-5; 15 bases line up with TRBD2. Trimming removed 2 bases from V and 5 bases from J; junction bases left unmatched: 6. Germline lookup yields CDR1 LNHNV and CDR2 YYDKDF (reference sequence). This CDR3 region has 17 residues. CDR3 loop: CATSRRGLAGGWETQYF. CDR3 coding DNA: TGTGCCACCAGCAGAAGGGGACTAGCGGGAGGATGGGAGACCCAGTACTTC.

V gene TRBV5-4 combines with J gene TRBJ2-1; 12 bases align to TRBD2. V shed 4 bases, J shed 4 bases, and the junction held 3 bases outside the gene matches. Germline CDR1 SGHNT, CDR2 YYREEE (reference sequence). This CDR3 is built from 15 residues. As DNA, the CDR3 is TGTGCCAGCAGCCGGGGACTAGCGGGTTACAATGAGCAGTTCTTC. Translated, it gives CASSRGLAGYNEQFF.

The chain carries TRBV5-8 and TRBJ2-7; TRBD1 aligns across 11 bases. Unmatched junction bases numbered 6, after V lost 4 bases and J lost 3 bases. The CDR3 sequence is 15 residues long. CDR1 and CDR2 (germline): SGHTS, YDEGEE. The CDR3 here is CASSRTGGLDYEQYF. CDR3 in DNA: TGTGCCAGCAGCAGGACAGGGGGCTTAGACTACGAGCAGTACTTC.

The V gene is TRBV30, the J gene TRBJ1-5; no clear D gene. The CDR3 totals 13 residues. V lost 1 base and J 5 bases, leaving 9 bases between the germline ends. Germline CDR1 and CDR2: GTSNPN and SVGIG (reference sequence). CDR3 protein: CAWSGGSDQPQHF. The CDR3 DNA is TGTGCCTGGAGTGGAGGGTCCGATCAGCCCCAGCATTTT.

The chain uses TRBV27 and TRBJ1-2; a possible D gene is TRBD1 (6 bases). Germline CDR1 MNHEY, CDR2 SMNVEV (reference sequence). The V end lost 4 bases, the J end lost 8 bases, and 17 bases lay between the germline ends. There are 14 residues in the CDR3. The CDR3 sequence: CASSSAGASTGYTF. The CDR3, as DNA: TGTGCCAGCAGTTCGGCAGGGGCTTCAACAGGCTACACCTTC.